This T cell receptor beta chain was sequenced during a study of human thymus T cells. The CDR3 covers 16 residues. Per germline, CDR1 ENHRY and CDR2 SYGVKD. The V gene lost 4 bases and the J gene lost 3 bases, with 13 bases spanning the gap. Sequencing used immunoSEQ multiplex PCR; TCRdb keeps in-frame clones, though not all of them. The table records some 120,000 clones, about 94% of them present only once. Corrective cardiac operations yielded the resected thymus tissue. The sample comprised thymus tissue. V usage is TRBV10-3 and J usage is TRBJ2-6; D might be TRBD2 (5 bases). The receptor was isolated from a boy in the first two years of life with a congenital heart defect but otherwise immunologically healthy. The CDR3 region has the DNA TGTGCCATCAGTGTGTCAGACGGAGGTGGGGCCAACGTCCTGACTTTC. It yields the protein CAISVSDGGGANVLTF.